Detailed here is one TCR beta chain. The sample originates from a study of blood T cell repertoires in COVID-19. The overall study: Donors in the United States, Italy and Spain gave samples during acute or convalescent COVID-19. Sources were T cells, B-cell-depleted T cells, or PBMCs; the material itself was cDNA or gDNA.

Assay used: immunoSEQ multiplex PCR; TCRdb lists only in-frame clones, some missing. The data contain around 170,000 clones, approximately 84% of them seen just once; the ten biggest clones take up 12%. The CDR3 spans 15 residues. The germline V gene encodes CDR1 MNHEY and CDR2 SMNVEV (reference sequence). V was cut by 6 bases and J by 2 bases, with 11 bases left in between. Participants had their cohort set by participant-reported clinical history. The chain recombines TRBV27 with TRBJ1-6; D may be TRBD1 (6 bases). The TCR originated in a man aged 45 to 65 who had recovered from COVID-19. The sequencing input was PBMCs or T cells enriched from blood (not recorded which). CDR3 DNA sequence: TGTGCCAGCAGGTCGGACAGCACCTATAATTCACCCCTCCACTTT. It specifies CASRSDSTYNSPLHF.